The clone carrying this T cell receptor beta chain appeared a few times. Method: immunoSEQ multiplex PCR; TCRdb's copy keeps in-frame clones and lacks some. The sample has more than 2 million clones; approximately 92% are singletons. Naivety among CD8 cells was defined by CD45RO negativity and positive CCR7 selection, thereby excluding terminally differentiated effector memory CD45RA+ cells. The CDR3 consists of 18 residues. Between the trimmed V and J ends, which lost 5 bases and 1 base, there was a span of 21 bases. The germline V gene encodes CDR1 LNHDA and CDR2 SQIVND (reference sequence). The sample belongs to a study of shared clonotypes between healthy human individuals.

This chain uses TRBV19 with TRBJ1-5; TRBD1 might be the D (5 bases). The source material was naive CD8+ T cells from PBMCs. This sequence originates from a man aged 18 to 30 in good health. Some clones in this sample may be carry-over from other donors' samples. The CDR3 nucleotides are TGTGCCAGTAGTCGCACCCGGGCCACCAGGGAGAGCAATCAGCCCCAGCATTTT. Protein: CASSRTRATRESNQPQHF.